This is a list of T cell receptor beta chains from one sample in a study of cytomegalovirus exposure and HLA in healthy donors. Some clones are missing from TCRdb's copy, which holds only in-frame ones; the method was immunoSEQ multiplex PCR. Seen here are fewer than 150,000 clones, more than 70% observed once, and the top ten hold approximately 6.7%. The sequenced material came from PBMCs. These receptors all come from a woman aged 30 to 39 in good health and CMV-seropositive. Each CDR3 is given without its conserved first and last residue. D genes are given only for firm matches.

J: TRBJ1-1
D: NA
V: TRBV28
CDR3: ASSPDRPSHTEAF

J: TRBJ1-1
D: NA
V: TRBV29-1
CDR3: SVYRLNTEAF

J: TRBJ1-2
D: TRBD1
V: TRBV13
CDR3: ASSPGQGDYGYT

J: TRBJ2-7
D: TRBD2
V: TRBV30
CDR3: AWTEGGLAGFEQY

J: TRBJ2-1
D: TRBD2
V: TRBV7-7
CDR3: ASSLDKAGGQF

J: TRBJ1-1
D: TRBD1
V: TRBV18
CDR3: ASSPRQGASEAF

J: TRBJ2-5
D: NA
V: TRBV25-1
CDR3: ASSEYALLVGETQY

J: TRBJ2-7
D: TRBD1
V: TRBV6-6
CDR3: ASSLQGYEQY

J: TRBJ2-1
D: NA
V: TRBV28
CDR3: ASRPAGQF

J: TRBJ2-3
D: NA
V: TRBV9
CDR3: ASSSTWGGPTDTQY